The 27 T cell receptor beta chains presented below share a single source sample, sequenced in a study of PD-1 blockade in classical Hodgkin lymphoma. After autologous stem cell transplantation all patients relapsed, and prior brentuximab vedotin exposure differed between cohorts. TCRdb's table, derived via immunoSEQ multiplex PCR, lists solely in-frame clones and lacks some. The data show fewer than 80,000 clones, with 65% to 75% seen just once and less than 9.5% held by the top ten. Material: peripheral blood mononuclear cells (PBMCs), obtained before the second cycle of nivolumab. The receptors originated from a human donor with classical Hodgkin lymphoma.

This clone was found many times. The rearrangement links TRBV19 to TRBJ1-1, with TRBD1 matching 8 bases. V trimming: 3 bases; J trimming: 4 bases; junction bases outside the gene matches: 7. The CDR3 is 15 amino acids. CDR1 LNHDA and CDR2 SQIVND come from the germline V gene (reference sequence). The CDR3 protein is CASSMGLTGATEAFF. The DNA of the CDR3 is TGTGCCAGTAGTATGGGCCTGACAGGGGCCACTGAAGCTTTCTTT.

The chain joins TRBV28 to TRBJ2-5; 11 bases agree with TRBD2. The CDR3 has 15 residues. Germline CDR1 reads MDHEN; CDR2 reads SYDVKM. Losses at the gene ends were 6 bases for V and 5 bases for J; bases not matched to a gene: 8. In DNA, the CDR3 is TGTGCCAGCAGGGATAGCGGGGGGGCCCGCGAGACCCAGTACTTC. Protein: CASRDSGGARETQYF.

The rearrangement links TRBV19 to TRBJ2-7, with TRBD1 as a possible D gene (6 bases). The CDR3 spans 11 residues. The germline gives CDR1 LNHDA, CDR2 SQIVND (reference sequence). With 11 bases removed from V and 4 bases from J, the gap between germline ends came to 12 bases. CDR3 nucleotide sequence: TGTGCCTCAGGTAGGGGGTACGAGCAGTACTTC. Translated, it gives CASGRGYEQYF.

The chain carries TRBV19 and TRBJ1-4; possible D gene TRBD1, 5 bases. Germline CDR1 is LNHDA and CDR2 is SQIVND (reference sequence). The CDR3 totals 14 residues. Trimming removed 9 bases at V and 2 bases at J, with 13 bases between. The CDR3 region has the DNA TGTGCCAGCCGGATAGGGGCCACTAATGAAAAACTGTTTTTT. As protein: CASRIGATNEKLFF.

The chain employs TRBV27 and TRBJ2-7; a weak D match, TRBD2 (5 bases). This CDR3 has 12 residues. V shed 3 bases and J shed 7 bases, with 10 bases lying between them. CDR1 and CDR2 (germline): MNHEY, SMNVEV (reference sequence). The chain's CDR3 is CASSFHRGEQYF. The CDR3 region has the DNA TGTGCCAGCAGTTTTCACCGGGGAGAGCAGTACTTC.

The CDR3 loop reads CASSIGTGGELFF. CDR3 bases: TGTGCCAGCAGTATTGGGACAGGCGGGGAGCTGTTTTTT. V gene TRBV11-2 combines with J gene TRBJ2-2; the match to TRBD1 covers 8 bases. Trimming cost V 6 bases and J 7 bases; bases outside gene matches: 4. This CDR3 has 13 amino acids. The germline V gene has CDR1 SGHAT and CDR2 FQNNGV.

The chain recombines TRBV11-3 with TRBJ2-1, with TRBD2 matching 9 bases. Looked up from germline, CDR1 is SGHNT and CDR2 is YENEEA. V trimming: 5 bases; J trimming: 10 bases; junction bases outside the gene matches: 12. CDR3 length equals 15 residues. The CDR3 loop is CASSPLAGPSREQFF. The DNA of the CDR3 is TGTGCCAGCAGCCCCCTAGCGGGGCCTTCGAGGGAGCAGTTCTTC.

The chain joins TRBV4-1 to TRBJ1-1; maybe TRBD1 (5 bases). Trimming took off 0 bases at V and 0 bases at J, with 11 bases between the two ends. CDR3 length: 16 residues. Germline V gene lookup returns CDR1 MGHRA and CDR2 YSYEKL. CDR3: CASSQEGGYVNTEAFF. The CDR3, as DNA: TGCGCCAGCAGCCAAGAGGGGGGGTATGTGAACACTGAAGCTTTCTTT.

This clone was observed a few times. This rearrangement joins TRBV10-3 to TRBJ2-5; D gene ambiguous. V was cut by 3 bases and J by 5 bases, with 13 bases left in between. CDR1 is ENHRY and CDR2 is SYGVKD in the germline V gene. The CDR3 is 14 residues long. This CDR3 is CAISDIGGRETQYF. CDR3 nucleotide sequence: TGTGCCATCAGTGATATTGGTGGGCGGGAGACCCAGTACTTC.

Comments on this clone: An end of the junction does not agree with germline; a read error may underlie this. In DNA form, the CDR3 reads TGTGCCAGCAGCTTGGTGGAGGGGCACGGCTACACCTTC. Its translation is CASSLVEGHGYTF. V gene TRBV5-3 combines with J gene TRBJ1-2; possible D gene TRBD1, 5 bases. TRBV5-3 is an ORF, and what it does is uncertain. CDR3 length: 13 amino acids.

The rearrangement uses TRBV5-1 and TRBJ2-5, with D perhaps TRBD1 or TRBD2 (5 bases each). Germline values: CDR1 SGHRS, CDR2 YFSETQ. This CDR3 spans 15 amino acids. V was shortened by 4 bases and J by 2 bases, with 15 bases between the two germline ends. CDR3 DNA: TGCGCCAGCAGCCCTTCGTCAGGGAGACAAGAGACCCAGTACTTC. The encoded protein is CASSPSSGRQETQYF.

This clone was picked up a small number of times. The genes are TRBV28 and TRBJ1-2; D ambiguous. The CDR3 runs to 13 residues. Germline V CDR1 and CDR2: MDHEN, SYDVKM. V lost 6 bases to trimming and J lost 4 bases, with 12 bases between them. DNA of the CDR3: TGTGCCAGCAGGACTGGTGGGAGCTATGGCTACACCTTC. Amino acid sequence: CASRTGGSYGYTF.

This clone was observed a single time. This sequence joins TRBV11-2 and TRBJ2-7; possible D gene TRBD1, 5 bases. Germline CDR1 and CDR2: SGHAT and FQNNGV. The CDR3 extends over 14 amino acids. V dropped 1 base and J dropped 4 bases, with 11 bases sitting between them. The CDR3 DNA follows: TGTGCCAGCAGCTTAGGGGTCAGGGATTACGAGCAGTACTTC. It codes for CASSLGVRDYEQYF.

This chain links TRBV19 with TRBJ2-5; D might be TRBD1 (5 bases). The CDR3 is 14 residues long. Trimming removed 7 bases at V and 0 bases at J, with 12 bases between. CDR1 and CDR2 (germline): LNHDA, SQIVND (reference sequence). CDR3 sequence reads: CASKSRADQETQYF. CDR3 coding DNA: TGTGCCAGTAAATCCAGGGCCGACCAAGAGACCCAGTACTTC.

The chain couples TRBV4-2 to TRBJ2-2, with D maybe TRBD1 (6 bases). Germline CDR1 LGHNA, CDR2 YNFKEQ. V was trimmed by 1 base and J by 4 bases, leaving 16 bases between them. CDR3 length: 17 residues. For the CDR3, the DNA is TGTGCCAGCAGCCAAGGAACAGGGTATACTACCACCGGGGAGCTGTTTTTT. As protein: CASSQGTGYTTTGELFF.

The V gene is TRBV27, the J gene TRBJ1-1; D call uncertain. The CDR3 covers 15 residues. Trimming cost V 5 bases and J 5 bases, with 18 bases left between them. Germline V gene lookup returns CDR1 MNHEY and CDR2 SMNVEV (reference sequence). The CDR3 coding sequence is TGTGCCAGCAGTCTCACGACGGGCGCGTCGACTGAAGCTTTCTTT. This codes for CASSLTTGASTEAFF.

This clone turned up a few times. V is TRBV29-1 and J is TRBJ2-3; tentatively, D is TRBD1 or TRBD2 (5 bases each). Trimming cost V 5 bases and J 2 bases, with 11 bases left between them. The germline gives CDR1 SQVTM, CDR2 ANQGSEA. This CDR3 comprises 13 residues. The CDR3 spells CSVLKGTTDTQYF. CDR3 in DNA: TGCAGCGTTCTTAAGGGGACCACAGATACGCAGTATTTT.

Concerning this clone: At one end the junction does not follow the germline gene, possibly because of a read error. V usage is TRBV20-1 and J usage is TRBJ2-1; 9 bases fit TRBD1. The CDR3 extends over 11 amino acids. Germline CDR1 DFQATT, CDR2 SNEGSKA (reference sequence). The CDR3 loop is CTTGGNNEQFF. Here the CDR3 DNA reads TGTACGACAGGGGGGAACAATGAGCAGTTCTTC.

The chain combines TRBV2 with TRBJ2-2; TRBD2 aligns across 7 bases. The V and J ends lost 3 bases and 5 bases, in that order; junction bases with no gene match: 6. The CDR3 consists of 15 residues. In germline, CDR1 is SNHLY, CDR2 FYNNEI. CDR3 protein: CASSDQWGGTGELFF. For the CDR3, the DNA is TGTGCCAGCAGTGATCAGTGGGGGGGTACCGGGGAGCTGTTTTTT.

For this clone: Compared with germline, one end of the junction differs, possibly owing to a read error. The CDR3 loop is CASSVTGAGTDTQYF. In DNA, the CDR3 is TGTGCTAGCAGCGTCACGGGAGCGGGCACAGATACGCAGTATTTT. The rearrangement joins TRBV7-7 to TRBJ2-3, with TRBD2 as a possible D gene (6 bases). Germline CDR1 SSHAT, CDR2 FNYEAQ (reference sequence). The CDR3 extends over 15 amino acids.

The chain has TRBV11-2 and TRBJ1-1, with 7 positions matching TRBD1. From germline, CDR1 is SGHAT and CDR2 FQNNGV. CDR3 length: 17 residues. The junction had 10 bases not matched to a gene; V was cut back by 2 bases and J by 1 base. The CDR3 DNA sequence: TGTGCCAGCAGCTTATGGCGGCAGGGGGGACAGAACACTGAAGCTTTCTTT. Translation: CASSLWRQGGQNTEAFF.

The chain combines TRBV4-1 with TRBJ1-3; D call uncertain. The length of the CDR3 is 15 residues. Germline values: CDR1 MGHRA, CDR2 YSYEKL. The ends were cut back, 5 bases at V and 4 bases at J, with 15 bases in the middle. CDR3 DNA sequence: TGCGCCAGCAGCTTTCTGGTGGGTTGGGGAAACACCATATATTTT. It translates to CASSFLVGWGNTIYF.

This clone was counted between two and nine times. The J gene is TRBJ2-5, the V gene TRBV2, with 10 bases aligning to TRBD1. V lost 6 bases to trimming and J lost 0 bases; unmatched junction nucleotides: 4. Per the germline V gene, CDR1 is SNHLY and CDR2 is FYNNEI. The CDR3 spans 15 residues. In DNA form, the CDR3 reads TGTGCCAGCAGGGGACAGGGGCATTACCAAGAGACCCAGTACTTC. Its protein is CASRGQGHYQETQYF.

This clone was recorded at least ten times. The DNA for the CDR3 is TGTGCCAGCAGACCGGGACTTTCGAGCAATCAGCCCCAGCATTTT. Translating it yields CASRPGLSSNQPQHF. The chain is built from TRBV2 and TRBJ1-5; TRBD1 might be the D (5 bases). This CDR3 comprises 15 residues. Germline CDR1 is SNHLY and CDR2 is FYNNEI. The V end was cut by 6 bases, the J end by 1 base, with 13 bases between.

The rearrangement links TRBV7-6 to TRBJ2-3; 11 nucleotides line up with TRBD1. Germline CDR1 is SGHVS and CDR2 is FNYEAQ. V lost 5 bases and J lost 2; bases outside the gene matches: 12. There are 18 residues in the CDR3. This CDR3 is CASSLRTGGTLFTDTQYF. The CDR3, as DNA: TGTGCCAGCAGCCTTCGGACAGGGGGCACCCTATTCACAGATACGCAGTATTTT.

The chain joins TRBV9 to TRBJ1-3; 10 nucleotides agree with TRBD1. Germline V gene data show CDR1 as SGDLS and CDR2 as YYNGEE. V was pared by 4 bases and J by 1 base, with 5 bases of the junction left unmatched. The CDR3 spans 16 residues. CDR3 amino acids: CASSKWTGGSGNTIYF. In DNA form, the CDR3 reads TGTGCCAGCAGCAAATGGACAGGGGGTTCTGGAAACACCATATATTTT.

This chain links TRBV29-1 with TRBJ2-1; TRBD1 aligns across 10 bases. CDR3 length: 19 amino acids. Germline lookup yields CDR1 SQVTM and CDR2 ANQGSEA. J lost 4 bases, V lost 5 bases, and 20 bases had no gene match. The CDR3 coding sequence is TGCAGCGTTCCTAGCGAAGAGGTCAAACCGGGACAGGGGTACAATGAGCAGTTCTTC. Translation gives CSVPSEEVKPGQGYNEQFF.